The T cell receptor (beta chain) under discussion was sequenced for a study of tumor-infiltrating lymphocytes in primary liver carcinoma. Co-extraction of RNA and DNA was performed on about 20-32 mg of unsorted bulk tissue. Each tumor had five separate regions sampled. For this clonotype: Its matching antigen is unknown. The germline gene is not matched at one end of the junction; a read error may be the cause.

Findings of the study overall: The difference in top-250-clone fraction between tumors and blood was significant, favoring tumors (p = 0.039). Researchers found tumor-adjacent and tumor-blood pairs overlapped less than tumor region pairs.

Researchers generated TCR beta cDNA from approximately 450 ng of total RNA, relying on a constant-region primer. Three nested multiplex PCR rounds, a slightly modified ARM-PCR, produced the libraries for TCR beta. Each CDR3 protein gets one entry after TCRdb re-called the multiplex PCR reads with MiXCR. There are about 78,000 distinct CDR3 sequences in the sample; 55% to 75% occur only once, and about 27% lies in the top ten. The TCR sequence derives from a man aged 35 to 55 with primary liver carcinoma and hepatitis B virus infection. What was sequenced was liver tumor tissue from sampling region 4. Noted subset: tumor region T4, right-lateral pole.

The CDR3 DNA is TGTGCCTGCCGGGACTCCTACAATAAGCAGCTCTTC. Translated: CACRDSYNKQLF. The V and J genes are TRBV6-5 and TRBJ2-1, with D possibly TRBD2 on 6 matching bases. CDR1 and CDR2 from the germline V gene are MNHEY and SVGAGI. CDR3 length: 12 amino acids.